The rows below give T cell receptor beta chains drawn from one sample of a study of T cells after yellow fever vaccination. TCRdb reanalysed the 5' RACE reads using MiXCR and keeps one entry per CDR3 protein. In the table there are just under 600,000 distinct CDR3 sequences, approximately 13% of which are singletons. The sequencing used PBMCs, collected on the day of the yellow fever booster vaccination. These TCRs come from a man aged 30 to 39 who received the YFV17D yellow fever vaccine. Each CDR3 is given with its conserved first and last residue. A D gene is named only where the DNA matches it firmly. Clone size, where shown, is once, few, many, or a class for clones that have expanded.

D	size	V	J	DNA	CDR3
NA	NA	TRBV7-2	TRBJ1-3	TGTGCCAGCAGCTTCTCACAGACTGGAAACACCATATATTTT	CASSFSQTGNTIYF
NA	NA	TRBV7-2	TRBJ2-1	TGTGCCAGCAGCTTAGCTGGATGGGGGGCGTTGGATGAGCAGTTCTTC	CASSLAGWGALDEQFF
NA	many	TRBV19	TRBJ2-1	TGTGCCAGTAGTCCTAAAGCGGGCTTCAATGAGCAGTTCTTC	CASSPKAGFNEQFF
NA	few	TRBV7-2	TRBJ2-1	TGTGCCAGCAGCTTGTTAGTTGAGCAGTTCTTC	CASSLLVEQFF
NA	few	TRBV7-8	TRBJ2-4	TGTGCCAGCAGCTTAAGGGCCAACGGTCCTGTCTATGCGGCCAAAAACATTCAGTACTTC	CASSLRANGPVYAAKNIQYF
NA	few	TRBV28	TRBJ2-3	TGTGCCAGCAGGCCTTCGGGCACAGATACGCAGTATTTT	CASRPSGTDTQYF
TRBD1	few	TRBV6-2/TRBV6-3	TRBJ2-4	TGTGCCAGCAGGGGACAGGGGGCGGCCAAAAACATTCAGTACTTC	CASRGQGAAKNIQYF
TRBD2	NA	TRBV20-1	TRBJ2-1	TGCAGTGCTAGGGATAGCGGGAGTAGTCTTGAGCAGTTCTTC	CSARDSGSSLEQFF
NA	NA	TRBV7-2	TRBJ2-2	TGTGCCAGCAGCTTTTTGGGGCGGGAGCTGTTTTTT	CASSFLGRELFF
NA	NA	TRBV7-2	TRBJ1-2	TGTGCCAGCAGATTATCAGCCTCAGGGGTCCACTATGGCTACACCTTC	CASRLSASGVHYGYTF
TRBD2	many	TRBV27	TRBJ2-7	TGTGCCAGCGGACTAGCGGGGGCCTACGAGCAGTACTTC	CASGLAGAYEQYF
NA	few	TRBV7-9	TRBJ1-2	TGTGCCAGCAGCTTAGTTACGGTCCACTATGGCTACACCTTC	CASSLVTVHYGYTF
TRBD2	few	TRBV5-1	TRBJ2-7	TGCGCCAGCAGCCAGGGACACCTCGGAGGACTAGCGGGGGTGAACTACGAGCAGTACTTC	CASSQGHLGGLAGVNYEQYF
NA	few	TRBV6-5	TRBJ2-7	TGTGCCAGCAGTTATGAAAGACAGGCCCACGAGCAGTACTTC	CASSYERQAHEQYF
NA	NA	TRBV29-1	TRBJ2-7	TGCAGCGTTAATTCGGGGTCCCGGTACGAGCAGTACTTC	CSVNSGSRYEQYF
NA	NA	TRBV6-2/TRBV6-3	TRBJ2-1	TGTGCCAGCAGTCCCGGGGGCTATAACAATGAGCAGTTCTTC	CASSPGGYNNEQFF
TRBD1	NA	TRBV7-3	TRBJ2-2	TGTGCCAGCAGCTTATGGGACAGGGGTTATTCGAACACCGGGGAGCTGTTTTTT	CASSLWDRGYSNTGELFF
TRBD2	NA	TRBV20-1	TRBJ2-5	TGCTGTGCTAGAGATCTATCAGGTCGGGAGGCAGAGACCCAGTACTTC	CCARDLSGREAETQYF
TRBD1	NA	TRBV19	TRBJ2-1	TGTGCCAGTAGCCGAGGACAGGGAGGTCGCGATGAGCAGTTCTTC	CASSRGQGGRDEQFF
NA	NA	TRBV7-2	TRBJ2-1	TGTGCCAGCAGCCAGCGACAAGAGACCAATGAGCAGTTCTTC	CASSQRQETNEQFF
NA	few	TRBV28	TRBJ2-5	TGTGCCAGCAGTCCTGGACTCCAGCGCGAGACCCAGTACTTC	CASSPGLQRETQYF
NA	NA	TRBV5-1	TRBJ2-5	TGCGCCAGCAGCTTAGGCGACGGGGCAAAGGTTATGGAGACCCAGTACTTC	CASSLGDGAKVMETQYF
NA	many	TRBV14	TRBJ2-4	TGTGCCAGCAGCCAAGATTGGAGGCGCCCAGGGGAGGGCGAAAACATTCAGTACTTC	CASSQDWRRPGEGENIQYF
TRBD2	few	TRBV27	TRBJ2-7	TGTGCCAGCAGTTTCTCACTCGGAGCGGGGGGCCCCTACGAGCAGTACTTC	CASSFSLGAGGPYEQYF
TRBD2	few	TRBV7-9	TRBJ2-3	TGTGCCAGCAGTATGTCCAATCTAGCGGGAGGCACAGATACGCAGTATTTT	CASSMSNLAGGTDTQYF
TRBD2	NA	TRBV27	TRBJ2-1	TGTGCCAGCAGTCCTTTCGGGAAGCGGGAGGGCCTGTTGGGTGAGCAGTTCTTC	CASSPFGKREGLLGEQFF
NA	few	TRBV27	TRBJ2-7	TGTGCCAGCAGCGCGTCCGGACACTCCTACGAGCAGTACTTC	CASSASGHSYEQYF
NA	few	TRBV20-1	TRBJ2-3	TGCAGCCCCCTAATAAGCGGCACAGATACGCAGTATTTT	CSPLISGTDTQYF
NA	few	TRBV6-5	TRBJ2-7	TGTGCCAGCAGTTCCACCCACGAGCAGTACTTC	CASSSTHEQYF
NA	few	TRBV28	TRBJ2-1	TGTGCCAGCAGTCCCCCCGCGGCGTGGGTCTACAATGAGCAGTTCTTC	CASSPPAAWVYNEQFF
NA	NA	TRBV7-9	TRBJ1-2	TGTGCCAGCAGCTTTTCTCCAGCTAACTATGGCTACACCTTC	CASSFSPANYGYTF
NA	NA	TRBV30	TRBJ1-6	TGTGCCTGGAGTAGCGATTATTCACCCCTCCACTTT	CAWSSDYSPLHF
NA	few	TRBV27	TRBJ2-1	TGTGCCAGCAGCCCACGACAGAGCGACAATGAGCAGTTCTTC	CASSPRQSDNEQFF
NA	few	TRBV9	TRBJ2-7	TGTGCCAGCAGCCAGAATTTATTAAACGAGCAGTACTTC	CASSQNLLNEQYF
NA	NA	TRBV9	TRBJ2-7	TGTGCCAGCAGCGTTGATTCTACTCCATCCTACGAGCAGTACTTC	CASSVDSTPSYEQYF
TRBD1	NA	TRBV2	TRBJ1-2	TGTGCCAGCAGCCCGGCCGGGACAGGGTCAAATGGCTACACCTTC	CASSPAGTGSNGYTF
TRBD1	NA	TRBV7-8	TRBJ2-7	TGTGCCAGCAGCTTAGCGTGGACAGGGGGGGACGAGCAGTACTTC	CASSLAWTGGDEQYF
NA	NA	TRBV24-1	TRBJ2-3	TGTGCCACCAGTGATTTGGGGGGCTTGACAGATACGCAGTATTTT	CATSDLGGLTDTQYF
TRBD2	few	TRBV9	TRBJ2-1	TGTGCCAGCAGCGAGGGGACTAGAGCCTACAATGAGCAGTTCTTC	CASSEGTRAYNEQFF
NA	few	TRBV5-1	TRBJ2-7	TGCGCCAGCAGCCTTAGTGGGATAGAGTCCTACGAGCAGTACTTC	CASSLSGIESYEQYF
NA	NA	TRBV10-1	TRBJ2-2	TGCGCCAGCAGTGATAGCGGGACAGCGTACACCGGGGAGCTGTTTTTT	CASSDSGTAYTGELFF
TRBD1	few	TRBV5-1	TRBJ2-5	TGCGCCAGCAGGACAGGGTCAGAGACCCAGTACTTC	CASRTGSETQYF
TRBD2	NA	TRBV7-9	TRBJ2-5	TGTGCCAGCAGCCGTGGACTAGCCTCCGGAGAAGAGACCCAGTACTTC	CASSRGLASGEETQYF
NA	NA	TRBV6-5	TRBJ2-1	TGTGCCAGCAGTTTCGGACAGTCTTACAATGAGCAGTTCTTC	CASSFGQSYNEQFF
NA	many	TRBV6-6	TRBJ1-5	TGTGCCAGCAGTCCGCCAGGGCAGCCCCAGCATTTT	CASSPPGQPQHF
TRBD2	NA	TRBV5-6	TRBJ2-7	TGTGCCAGCAGCTTGTTACTAGCGGGGAAGGACCTCTACGAGCAGTACTTC	CASSLLLAGKDLYEQYF